This T cell receptor (beta chain) was captured by sequencing in a study of CD8 T cells in ankylosing spondylitis. Study outcomes and limitations: Seemingly distinctive of ankylosing spondylitis blood was a TCR beta motif formed by eight highly homologous variants.

The CDR3 covers 16 residues. CDR1 and CDR2 from the germline V gene are MNHEY and SVGAGI. Trimming cost V 4 bases and J 0 bases, with 15 bases left between them. With respect to this clonotype: What it binds is not known.

With molecular barcodes, quantitative 5'-RACE was used to make the TCR beta libraries. TCRdb recomputed calls from the 5' RACE reads with MiXCR, one row per CDR3 protein. Altogether 400,000 to 450,000 distinct CDR3 sequences are present, 15% to 20% being singletons, with the ten largest covering under 1.2%. Sequences were obtained from blood, either unsorted or a sorted T cell fraction (not recorded which). The receptor was isolated from a male donor with ankylosing spondylitis. The V and J genes are TRBV6-5 and TRBJ1-1; perhaps TRBD1 as D (5 bases). The CDR3 sequence: CASSSAGPSMNTEAFF. CDR3 coding DNA: TGTGCCAGCAGTTCCGCAGGGCCTTCTATGAACACTGAAGCTTTCTTT.